The table lists the clone carrying this TCR beta chain with a few counts. The data originate from a study of blood T cell repertoires in COVID-19. The assay was immunoSEQ multiplex PCR, and TCRdb's table has in-frame clones only and misses some. Of fewer than 400,000 clones in the sample, 75% to 90% were seen once. CDR1 and CDR2 (germline): PRHDT, FYEKMQ (reference sequence). This CDR3 spans 14 amino acids. V was clipped by 5 bases and J by 4 bases; unmatched bases: 3. This TCR came from a woman in her thirties with COVID-19, enrolled during active disease. V and J are TRBV13 and TRBJ2-7; 12 nucleotides align to TRBD2. The sample comprised peripheral blood. CDR3 sequence: CASSIGTSGYEQYF. The CDR3 coding sequence is TGTGCCAGCAGCATCGGGACTAGCGGGTACGAGCAGTACTTC.